These 13 T cell receptor beta chains share one sample of origin, sequenced in a study of long-term antiretroviral therapy in people with HIV. The run of the v3.0 immunoSEQ assay was at survey level. The table came from immunoSEQ multiplex PCR; TCRdb's copy has only in-frame clones and leaves some out. Among about 30,000 clones, 70% to 90% were seen once, and the ten largest hold about 4.6%. The sample consisted of unsorted PBMCs, taken roughly 2.8 years before starting antiretroviral therapy. Receptors originate from a woman aged 30 to 39 with HIV.

The table lists this clone with a few counts. The chain is built from TRBV5-4 and TRBJ2-3; 10 bases are a match to TRBD1. V trimming: 2 bases; J trimming: 1 base; junction bases outside the gene matches: 4. Germline CDR1 and CDR2: SGHNT and YYREEE (reference sequence). The CDR3 loop spans 16 amino acids. For the CDR3, the DNA is TGTGCCAGCAGCTTACCCGGGACAGGGGGCACAGATACGCAGTATTTT. This translates into CASSLPGTGGTDTQYF.

This chain joins TRBV19 and TRBJ1-1; D is undetermined. Trimming shortened V by 5 bases and J by 0 bases, and 7 bases separated the two germline ends. CDR3 length equals 13 residues. CDR1 is LNHDA, CDR2 SQIVND, per germline (reference sequence). CDR3 bases: TGTGCCAGTAGTCCCTGGTTGAACACTGAAGCTTTCTTT. The encoded protein is CASSPWLNTEAFF.

The chain recombines TRBV10-3 with TRBJ2-2, with D possibly matching TRBD1 (6 bases). The V and J ends lost 7 bases and 4 bases respectively, with 16 bases between them. The CDR3 contains 15 residues. Germline CDR1 and CDR2: ENHRY and SYGVKD. The CDR3 DNA sequence: TGTGCCATCACCCTGGGGCAGGGGTTCACCGGGGAGCTGTTTTTT. Translating it yields CAITLGQGFTGELFF.

The V call is TRBV5-1, the J call TRBJ1-1; possible D gene TRBD1, 5 bases. Looked up from germline, CDR1 is SGHRS and CDR2 is YFSETQ. Trimming shortened V by 0 bases and J by 1 base, and 13 bases separated the two germline ends. The length of the CDR3 is 16 residues. CDR3 region: CASSLERFTGNTEAFF. In nucleotides, the CDR3 is TGCGCCAGCAGCTTGGAAAGATTCACAGGGAACACTGAAGCTTTCTTT. The full variable domain, with the rest looked up from reference TRBV5-1 and TRBJ1-1, is KAGVTQTPRYLIKTRGQQVTLSCSPISGHRSVSWYQQTPGQGLQFLFEYFSETQRNKGNFPGRFSGRQFSNSRSEMNVSTLELGDSALYLCASSLERFTGNTEAFFGQGTRLTVV.

There are a few counts of this clone. The chain has TRBV5-6 and TRBJ1-3, with D perhaps TRBD1 (5 bases). This CDR3 is built from 13 residues. CDR1 SGHDT and CDR2 YYEEEE come from the germline V gene. Trimming left V 6 bases short and J 3 bases short, with 10 bases between. The CDR3 loop reads CASNPGSGNTIYF. The CDR3 DNA is TGTGCCAGCAATCCAGGGAGTGGAAACACCATATATTTT. Full variable domain (remainder filled in from reference TRBV5-6 and TRBJ1-3): DAGVTQSPTHLIKTRGQQVTLRCSPKSGHDTVSWYQQALGQGPQFIFQYYEEEERQRGNFPDRFSGHQFPNYSSELNVNALLLGDSALYLCASNPGSGNTIYFGEGSWLTVV.

The gene calls are TRBV14 and TRBJ1-1, with 7 bases aligning to TRBD1. The V segment lost 0 bases and the J segment 0 bases; nucleotides outside the gene matches: 7. Germline CDR1 is SGHDN and CDR2 is FVKESK. This CDR3 has 17 residues. CDR3 amino acids: CASSQDWGQRMNTEAFF. The DNA of the CDR3 is TGTGCCAGCAGCCAAGACTGGGGACAGCGGATGAACACTGAAGCTTTCTTT.

The chain recombines TRBV6-5 with TRBJ2-4; either TRBD1 or TRBD2 may fit D (5 bases each). Between the trimmed V and J ends, which lost 6 bases and 3 bases, there was a span of 15 bases. This CDR3 has 15 amino acids. CDR1 and CDR2 from the germline V gene are MNHEY and SVGAGI. CDR3 amino acids: CASSHHGDGKNIQYF. CDR3 nucleotide sequence: TGTGCCAGCAGCCACCATGGGGACGGCAAAAACATTCAGTACTTC.

The gene calls are TRBV4-2 and TRBJ1-1, with D unresolved. V shed 2 bases and J shed 2 bases, with 9 bases lying between them. The CDR3 totals 14 residues. Germline V gene data show CDR1 as LGHNA and CDR2 as YNFKEQ. The CDR3 spells CASSQPSNNTEAFF. In DNA form, the CDR3 reads TGTGCCAGCAGCCAACCTTCCAATAACACTGAAGCTTTCTTT.

The rearrangement uses TRBV19 and TRBJ2-1; D unresolved. This CDR3 has 13 amino acids. Trimming took off 6 bases at V and 6 bases at J, with 12 bases between the two ends. Per germline, CDR1 LNHDA and CDR2 SQIVND (reference sequence). The CDR3 is CASSISGRNEQFF. The CDR3, as DNA: TGTGCCAGTAGCATCTCTGGGCGCAATGAGCAGTTCTTC.

This chain links TRBV19 with TRBJ1-4; D may be TRBD1 (5 bases). The CDR3 loop spans 14 amino acids. Per germline, CDR1 LNHDA and CDR2 SQIVND (reference sequence). Trimming stripped 7 bases from V and 2 bases from J, with 11 bases between. The CDR3, as DNA: TGTGCCAGTAAGGGCCGACAGACTAATGAAAAACTGTTTTTT. This translates into CASKGRQTNEKLFF.

This chain joins TRBV27 and TRBJ2-1, with D perhaps matching TRBD2 (5 bases). Germline V gene sequence: CDR1 MNHEY, CDR2 SMNVEV (reference sequence). This CDR3 has 13 residues. V was trimmed by 8 bases and J by 5 bases, leaving 13 bases between them. The CDR3 DNA follows: TGTGCCAGCGGGCTACGGAGGAACAATGAGCAGTTCTTC. Translation: CASGLRRNNEQFF.

The chain links TRBV7-2 to TRBJ2-2; D gene unclear. Per the germline V gene, CDR1 is SGHTA and CDR2 is FQGNSA. The V gene lost 3 bases and the J gene lost 1 base, with 3 bases spanning the gap. CDR3 size: 13 residues. This CDR3 reads CASSFMNTGELFF. CDR3 in DNA: TGTGCCAGCAGCTTCATGAACACCGGGGAGCTGTTTTTT. Using reference TRBV7-2 and TRBJ2-2 for the parts outside the CDR3, the full variable domain is GAGVSQSPSNKVTEKGKDVELRCDPISGHTALYWYRQSLGQGLEFLIYFQGNSAPDKSGLPSDRFSAERTGGSVSTLTIQRTQQEDSAVYLCASSFMNTGELFFGEGSRLTVL.

This clone was found once. The chain has TRBV6-4 and TRBJ2-2, with a tentative D call TRBD1 (6 bases). Per the germline V gene, CDR1 is MRHNA and CDR2 is SNTAGT. There are 13 residues in the CDR3. The germline V and J ends were trimmed by 4 bases and 3 bases, with 6 bases remaining between them. The CDR3 region is CASSGQDTGELFF. DNA of the CDR3: TGTGCCAGCAGTGGACAGGACACCGGGGAGCTGTTTTTT.